What follows is one T cell receptor (beta chain) and its context. This record belongs to a study of blood T cell repertoires in COVID-19. In the study overall: Samples representing acute and convalescent COVID-19 were sourced from the United States, Italy and Spain.

Participants' reported clinical history set cohort assignment. A COVID-19 case was met by exposed participants within 2 weeks before study entry. As originally analysed: Counts of nucleated cells, estimated from reference gene primer amplification, were obtained. The method was immunoSEQ multiplex PCR; TCRdb's version includes in-frame clones alone and lacks a portion of them. That table supplies the V and J calls and clone size; D and trimming were determined from the DNA. The sample carries some 180,000 clones, roughly 84% recorded once. Trimming removed 5 bases at V and 3 bases at J, with 16 bases between. This CDR3 has 15 residues. Looked up from germline, CDR1 is KGHSH and CDR2 is LQKENI.

The chain couples TRBV18 to TRBJ1-1; D remains ambiguous. The clonotype originates from a woman aged 30 to 39 who had been exposed to COVID-19. Sequencing was performed on PBMCs or T cells enriched from blood (not recorded which). CDR3 nucleotides: TGTGCCAGCTCAAGCGTGGTGAATAAGGACACTGAAGCTTTCTTT. It translates to CASSSVVNKDTEAFF.